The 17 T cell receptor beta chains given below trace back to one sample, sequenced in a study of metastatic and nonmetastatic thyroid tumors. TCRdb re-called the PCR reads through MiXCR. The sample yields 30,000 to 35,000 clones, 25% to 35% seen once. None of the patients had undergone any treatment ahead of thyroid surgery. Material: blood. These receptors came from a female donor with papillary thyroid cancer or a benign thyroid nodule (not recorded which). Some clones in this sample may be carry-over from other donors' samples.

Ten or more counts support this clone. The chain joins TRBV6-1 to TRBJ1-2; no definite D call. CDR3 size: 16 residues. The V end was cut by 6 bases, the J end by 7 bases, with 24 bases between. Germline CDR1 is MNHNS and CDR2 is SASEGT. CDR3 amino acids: CASRPTRERAVGGYTF. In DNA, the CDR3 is TGTGCCAGCAGACCTACCCGCGAGAGGGCTGTGGGTGGCTACACCTTC.

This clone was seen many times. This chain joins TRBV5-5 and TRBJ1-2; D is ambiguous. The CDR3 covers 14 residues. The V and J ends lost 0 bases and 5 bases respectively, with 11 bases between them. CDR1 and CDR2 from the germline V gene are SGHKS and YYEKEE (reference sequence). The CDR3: CASSLGSSGYGYTF. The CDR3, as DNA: TGTGCCAGCAGCTTGGGAAGCTCGGGTTATGGCTACACCTTC.

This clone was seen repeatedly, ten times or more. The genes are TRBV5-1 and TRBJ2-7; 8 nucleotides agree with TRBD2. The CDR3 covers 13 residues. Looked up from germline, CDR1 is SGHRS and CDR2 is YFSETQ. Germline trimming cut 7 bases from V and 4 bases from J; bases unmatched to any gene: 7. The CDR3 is CASQEGTRYEQYF. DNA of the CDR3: TGCGCCAGCCAAGAGGGGACTAGATACGAGCAGTACTTC.

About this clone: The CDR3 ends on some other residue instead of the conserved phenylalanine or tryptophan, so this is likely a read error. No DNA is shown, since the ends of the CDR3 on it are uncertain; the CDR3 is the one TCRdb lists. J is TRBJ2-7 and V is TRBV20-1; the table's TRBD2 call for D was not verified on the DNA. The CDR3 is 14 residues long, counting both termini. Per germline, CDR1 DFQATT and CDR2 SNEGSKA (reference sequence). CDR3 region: CSASEEVRSYEHYL.

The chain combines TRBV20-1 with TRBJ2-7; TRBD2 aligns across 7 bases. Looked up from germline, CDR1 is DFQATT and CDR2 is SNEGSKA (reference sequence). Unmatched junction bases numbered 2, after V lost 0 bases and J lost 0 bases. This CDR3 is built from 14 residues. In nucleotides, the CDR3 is TGCAGTGCTAGAGATCCTAGCGGCTCCTACGAGCAGTACTTC. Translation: CSARDPSGSYEQYF.

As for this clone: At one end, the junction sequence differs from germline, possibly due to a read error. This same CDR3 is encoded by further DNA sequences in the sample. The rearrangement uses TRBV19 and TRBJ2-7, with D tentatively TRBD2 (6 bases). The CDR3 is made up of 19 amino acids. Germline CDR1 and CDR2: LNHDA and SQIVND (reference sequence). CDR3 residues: CASSAAGSTNGPSGYEQYF. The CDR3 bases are TGTGCCAGTAGCGCGGCGGGATCGACCAATGGACCATCCGGCTACGAACAGTACTTT.

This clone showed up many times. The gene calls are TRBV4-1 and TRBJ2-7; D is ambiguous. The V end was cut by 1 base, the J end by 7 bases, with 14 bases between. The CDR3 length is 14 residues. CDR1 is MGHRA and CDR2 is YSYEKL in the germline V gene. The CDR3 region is CASSQARLSVEQYF. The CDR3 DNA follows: TGCGCCAGCAGCCAAGCACGCCTCAGTGTAGAGCAGTACTTC.

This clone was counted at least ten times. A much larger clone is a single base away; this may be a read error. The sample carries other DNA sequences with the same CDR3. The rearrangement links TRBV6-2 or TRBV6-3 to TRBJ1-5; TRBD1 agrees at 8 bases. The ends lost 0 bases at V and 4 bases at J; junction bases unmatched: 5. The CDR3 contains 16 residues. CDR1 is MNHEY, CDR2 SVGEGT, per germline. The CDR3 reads CASSYSQGASNQPQHF. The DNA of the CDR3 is TGTGCCAGCAGTTACTCGCAGGGGGCGAGTAATCAGCCCCAGCATTTT.

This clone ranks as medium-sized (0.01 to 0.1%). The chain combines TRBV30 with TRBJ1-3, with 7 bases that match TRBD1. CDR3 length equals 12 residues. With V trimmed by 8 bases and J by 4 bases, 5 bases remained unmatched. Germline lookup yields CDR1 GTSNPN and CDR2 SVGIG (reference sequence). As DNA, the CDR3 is TGTGCCGGATACAGGGGAGGAAACACCATATATTTT. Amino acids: CAGYRGGNTIYF.

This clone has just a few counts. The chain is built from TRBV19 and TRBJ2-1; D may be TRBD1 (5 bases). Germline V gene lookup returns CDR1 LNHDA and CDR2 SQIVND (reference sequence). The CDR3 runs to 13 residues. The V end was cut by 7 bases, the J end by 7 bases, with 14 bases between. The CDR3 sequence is CASIWTRKNEQFF. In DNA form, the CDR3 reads TGTGCCAGTATTTGGACACGGAAAAATGAGCAGTTCTTC.

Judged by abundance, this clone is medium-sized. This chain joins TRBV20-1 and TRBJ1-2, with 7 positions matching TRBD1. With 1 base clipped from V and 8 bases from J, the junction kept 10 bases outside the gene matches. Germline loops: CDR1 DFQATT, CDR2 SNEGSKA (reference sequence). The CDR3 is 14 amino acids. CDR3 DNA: TGCAGTGCTAGAGTGGACAGGTCAATCGAGGGCTACACCTTC. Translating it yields CSARVDRSIEGYTF.

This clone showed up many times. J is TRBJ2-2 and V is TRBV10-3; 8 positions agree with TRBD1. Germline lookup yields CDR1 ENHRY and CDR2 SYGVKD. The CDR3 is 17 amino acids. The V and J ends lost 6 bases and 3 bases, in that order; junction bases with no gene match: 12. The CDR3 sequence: CAIRGNRGFSDTGELFF. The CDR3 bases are TGTGCCATCAGGGGCAACAGGGGGTTCTCGGACACCGGGGAGCTGTTTTTT.

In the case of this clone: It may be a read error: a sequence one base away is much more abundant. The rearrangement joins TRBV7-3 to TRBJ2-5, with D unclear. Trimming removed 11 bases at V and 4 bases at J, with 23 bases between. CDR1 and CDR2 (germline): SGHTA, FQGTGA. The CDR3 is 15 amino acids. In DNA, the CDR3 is TGTGCCCCCAGGTGGAGTCGCGGCCGGAGAGAGACCCAGTACTTC. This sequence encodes CAPRWSRGRRETQYF. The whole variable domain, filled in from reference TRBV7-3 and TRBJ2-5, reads GAGVSQTPSNKVTEKGKYVELRCDPISGHTALYWYRQSLGQGPEFLIYFQGTGAADDSGLPNDRFFAVRPEGSVSTLKIQRTERGDSAVYLCAPRWSRGRRETQYFGPGTRLLVL.

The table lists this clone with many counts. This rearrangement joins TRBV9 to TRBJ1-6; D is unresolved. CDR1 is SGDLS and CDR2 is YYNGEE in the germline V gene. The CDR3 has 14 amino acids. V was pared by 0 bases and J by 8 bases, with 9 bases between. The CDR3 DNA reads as TGTGCCAGCAGCGTAGCCGACGGATATTCACCCCTCCACTTT. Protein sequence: CASSVADGYSPLHF.

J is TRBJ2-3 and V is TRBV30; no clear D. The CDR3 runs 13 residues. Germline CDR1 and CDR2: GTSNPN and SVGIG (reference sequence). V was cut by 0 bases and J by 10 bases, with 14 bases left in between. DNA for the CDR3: TGTGCCTGGAGTGTACTCGCGGCCCTGCCGCAGTATTTT. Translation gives CAWSVLAALPQYF.

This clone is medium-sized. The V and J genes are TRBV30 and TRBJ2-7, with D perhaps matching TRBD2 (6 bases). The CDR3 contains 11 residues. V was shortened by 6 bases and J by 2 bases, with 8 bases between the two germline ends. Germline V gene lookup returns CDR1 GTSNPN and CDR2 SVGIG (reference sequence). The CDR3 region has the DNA TGTGCCTGTCGGAGGGCCTACGAGCAGTACTTC. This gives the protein CACRRAYEQYF.

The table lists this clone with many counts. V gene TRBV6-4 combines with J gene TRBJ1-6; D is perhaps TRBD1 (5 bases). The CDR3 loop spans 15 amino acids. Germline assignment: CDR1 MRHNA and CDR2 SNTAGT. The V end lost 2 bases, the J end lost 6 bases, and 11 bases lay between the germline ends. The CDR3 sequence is CASSDQWDGNSPLHF. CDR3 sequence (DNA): TGTGCCAGCAGTGACCAATGGGACGGTAATTCACCCCTCCACTTT.